The entry below gives a single T cell receptor beta chain sequence along with its context. Original handling: By means of reference gene primer amplification, nucleated cell counts were estimated. The table came from immunoSEQ multiplex PCR; TCRdb's copy has only in-frame clones and leaves some out. Clone size and V and J calls were adopted from that table, with D and trimming inferred from the DNA. The sample includes 75,000 to 95,000 clones, 75% to 90% of them seen just once. Trimming removed 4 bases from V and 6 bases from J; junction bases left unmatched: 11. Germline CDR1 and CDR2: SGHVS and FNYEAQ. This CDR3 has 17 amino acids. This sample was included in a study of blood T cell repertoires in COVID-19. Study-level background: Sites in the United States, Italy and Spain provided acute and convalescent COVID-19 samples. The analysed material was cDNA or gDNA that came from T cells, B-cell-depleted T cells, or PBMCs.

The TCR was taken from a human donor in a cohort sampled during active COVID-19. Sequencing was performed on peripheral blood. This sequence joins TRBV7-6 and TRBJ2-1; TRBD2 agrees at 11 bases. CDR3 bases: TGTGCCAGCAGCTCAAACCCCTTTAGCGGGAGGGCCAATGAGCAGTTCTTC. Its translation: CASSSNPFSGRANEQFF.